This T cell receptor (beta chain) was obtained from a study of spatial heterogeneity in lung cancer. CDR3 length: 16 residues. The V end was cut by 0 bases, the J end by 4 bases, with 11 bases between. Germline loops: CDR1 SGDLS, CDR2 YYNGEE. This clonotype was found many times. TCRdb called the 5' RACE reads again in MiXCR, with one record for every CDR3 protein. The repertoire holds some 83,000 distinct CDR3 sequences, with roughly 8% as singletons. The time point here: sample taken at primary tumor resection. The V gene is TRBV9, the J gene TRBJ2-6, with TRBD1 as a possible D gene (6 bases). The sequence was obtained from a male donor with early-stage non-small cell lung cancer. Sequences were derived from PBMCs, sampled at surgery. This CDR3 reads CASSVAFGQGANVLTF. CDR3 bases: TGTGCCAGCAGCGTAGCTTTCGGACAGGGGGCCAACGTCCTGACTTTC.